The 17 T cell receptor beta chains presented below share a single source sample, sequenced in a study of vaccination and CD4 T cells after COVID-19. Cultured CD4+ T-cell DNA underwent Oncomine TCR Beta short-read sequencing. Each CDR3 protein is one row after TCRdb ran MiXCR on the PCR reads. This table has more than 3,000 distinct CDR3 sequences, approximately 15% appearing once. As to treatment: approximately 9-day PBMC culture with coronavirus spike peptide pools or control peptides (ViraFEST assay). These TCRs' antigens remain unknown. The sample taken for sequencing was CD4+ T cells from blood, cultured in vitro. Receptors were obtained from a human donor who had recovered from COVID-19.

This chain connects TRBV12-5 to TRBJ1-1, with D maybe TRBD1 (5 bases). Trimming removed 8 bases from V and 3 bases from J, with 13 bases in between. CDR3 length equals 13 residues. Germline CDR1 LGHNT, CDR2 FRNRAP. DNA for the CDR3: TGTGCTAGTAACTCAGGGTCTTACACTGAAGCTTTCTTT. Its protein product is CASNSGSYTEAFF.

Here the CDR3 reads CSARSAGNTIYF. CDR3 bases: TGCAGTGCTAGGTCGGCTGGAAACACCATATATTTT. The chain joins TRBV20-1 to TRBJ1-3; D unclear. Trimming took 3 bases from V and 2 from J, leaving 5 bases between them. In germline, CDR1 is DFQATT, CDR2 SNEGSKA (reference sequence). This CDR3 has 12 amino acids.

The rearrangement links TRBV12-3 or TRBV12-4 to TRBJ1-2, with D perhaps matching TRBD1 (6 bases). CDR3 length equals 15 residues. V shed 6 bases and J shed 5 bases, with 19 bases lying between them. The DNA for the CDR3 is TGTGCCAGCAGACACCGGGACATTTTTCTGTATGGCTACACCTTC. Protein: CASRHRDIFLYGYTF.

This clonotype was recorded a few times. J is TRBJ1-3 and V is TRBV12-3 or TRBV12-4; D ambiguous. The CDR3 sequence is 12 residues long. Trimming removed 7 bases at V and 3 bases at J, with 7 bases between. The CDR3 sequence is CASIKGGNTIYF. The CDR3 nucleotides are TGTGCCAGCATAAAAGGTGGAAACACCATATATTTT.

This clonotype counts as medium-sized (0.01 to 0.1%). The chain has TRBV3-1 and TRBJ2-7; the match to TRBD2 covers 7 bases. The germline CDR1 and CDR2 sequences are LGHDT and YNNKEL (reference sequence). The CDR3 length is 14 residues. V lost 1 base and J lost 1; bases outside the gene matches: 1. The CDR3 protein is CASSQGAGSYEQYF. The CDR3 DNA is TGTGCCAGCAGCCAAGGAGCGGGGTCCTACGAGCAGTACTTC.

V is TRBV6-1 and J is TRBJ2-5; D perhaps matches TRBD1 (5 bases). The V gene's germline CDR1 is MNHNS and CDR2 SASEGT. Trimming shortened V by 5 bases and J by 7 bases, and 14 bases separated the two germline ends. The CDR3 has 13 amino acids. The CDR3 bases are TGTGCCAGCAGTCCGATAGTTCAGGGGACCCAGTACTTC. This encodes CASSPIVQGTQYF.

V and J are TRBV12-3 or TRBV12-4 and TRBJ1-5; 8 nucleotides match TRBD1. The length of the CDR3 is 15 residues. V was clipped by 6 bases and J by 6 bases; unmatched bases: 10. CDR3 bases: TGTGCCAGCAGGGGGGCAGGGGGCATGGGTCAGCCCCAGCATTTT. Encoded protein: CASRGAGGMGQPQHF.

The CDR3 sequence is CASTHAGGLGGYTF. In nucleotides, the CDR3 is TGTGCCAGCACCCACGCGGGGGGTTTGGGGGGCTACACCTTC. V gene TRBV12-3 or TRBV12-4 combines with J gene TRBJ1-2; possibly TRBD1 for D (5 bases). V was cut by 7 bases and J by 8 bases, with 20 bases left in between. The CDR3 extends over 14 amino acids.

This chain links TRBV2 with TRBJ1-2; 9 nucleotides agree with TRBD1. Germline V lookup: CDR1 SNHLY, CDR2 FYNNEI. V was pared by 5 bases and J by 2 bases, with 3 bases of the junction left unmatched. This CDR3 region has 14 residues. The CDR3 sequence: CASSPTGGNYGYTF. The CDR3, as DNA: TGTGCCAGCAGTCCCACAGGGGGCAACTATGGCTACACCTTC.

By its share, this clonotype is medium-sized. The chain recombines TRBV5-4 with TRBJ2-7, with D unresolved. V lost 0 bases and J 2 bases, leaving 9 bases between the germline ends. This CDR3 is 14 amino acids long. The germline V gene encodes CDR1 SGHNT and CDR2 YYREEE (reference sequence). In nucleotides, the CDR3 is TGTGCCAGCAGCTTGGATTTGTTGACCTACGAGCAGTACTTC. This encodes CASSLDLLTYEQYF.

Details on this clonotype: This may be a read error: a much more frequent sequence differs by one nucleotide. The gene calls are TRBV7-6 and TRBJ1-1; D is possibly TRBD1 (5 bases). CDR1 is SGHVS and CDR2 is FNYEAQ in the germline V gene. This CDR3 spans 15 amino acids. CDR3 sequence (DNA): TGTGTCAGCAGCTTAGCTGGGACGGGGTCCGCTGAAGCTTTCTTT. This translates into CVSSLAGTGSAEAFF. The full variable domain, in which reference TRBV7-6 and TRBJ1-1 provide the parts outside the CDR3, is GAGVSQSPRYKVTKRGQDVALRCDPISGHVSLYWYRQALGQGPEFLTYFNYEAQQDKSGLPNDRFSAERPEGSISTLTIQRTEQRDSAMYRCVSSLAGTGSAEAFFGQGTRLTVV.

This clonotype occurred a few times. The chain recombines TRBV18 with TRBJ2-7; D gene uncertain. Trimming stripped 4 bases from V and 6 bases from J, with 10 bases between. Germline V CDR1 and CDR2: KGHSH, LQKENI. The CDR3 has 12 residues. CDR3 residues: CASSLPMGEQYF. The CDR3 DNA is TGTGCCAGCTCACTACCGATGGGCGAGCAGTACTTC.

This clonotype was counted a few times. This rearrangement joins TRBV19 to TRBJ1-2; perhaps TRBD1 as D (6 bases). The CDR3 spans 12 residues. From germline, CDR1 is LNHDA and CDR2 SQIVND (reference sequence). V was shortened by 7 bases and J by 4 bases, with 10 bases between the two germline ends. The CDR3: CASTRTVYGYTF. The CDR3 DNA reads as TGTGCCAGTACCCGGACAGTCTATGGCTACACCTTC.

This clonotype has a handful of counts. CDR3 DNA: TGCGCCAGCAGCCAAGATTTGGGGCAGTTCGGCACAGATACGCAGTATTTT. Amino acid sequence: CASSQDLGQFGTDTQYF. The V gene is TRBV4-1, the J gene TRBJ2-3; D might be TRBD1 (5 bases). The CDR3 length is 17 residues. Germline CDR1 and CDR2: MGHRA and YSYEKL. Trimming shortened V by 0 bases and J by 1 base, and 14 bases separated the two germline ends.

V is TRBV20-1 and J is TRBJ2-1; 12 bases agree with TRBD2. Germline lookup yields CDR1 DFQATT and CDR2 SNEGSKA (reference sequence). J lost 4 bases, V lost 0 bases, and 7 bases had no gene match. The CDR3 contains 17 residues. The CDR3: CSARDPRLAGAYNEQFF. CDR3 DNA sequence: TGCAGTGCTAGAGATCCTAGACTAGCGGGGGCTTACAATGAGCAGTTCTTC.

This clonotype qualifies as medium-sized. The chain uses TRBV6-5 and TRBJ2-4, with D perhaps matching TRBD2 (5 bases). The CDR3 spans 16 residues. The V gene lost 0 bases and the J gene lost 2 bases, with 11 bases spanning the gap. Looked up from germline, CDR1 is MNHEY and CDR2 is SVGAGI. CDR3 loop: CASSYSIIGTKNIQYF. The CDR3 coding sequence is TGTGCCAGCAGTTACTCGATCATCGGGACCAAAAACATTCAGTACTTC.

This clonotype was observed a handful of times. The genes are TRBV19 and TRBJ1-2, with D uncertain. There are 13 residues in the CDR3. V shed 1 base and J shed 5 bases, with 8 bases lying between them. Germline CDR1 LNHDA, CDR2 SQIVND (reference sequence). CDR3 in DNA: TGTGCCAGTAGTATAGGGGCAGCTTATGGCTACACCTTC. Translated, it gives CASSIGAAYGYTF.